One and the same sample provided the 3 T cell receptor beta chains below, sequenced in a study of vaccination and CD4 T cells after COVID-19. Their antigens are not known. Treatment reported: approximately 9-day PBMC culture with coronavirus spike peptide pools or control peptides (ViraFEST assay). Sequencing of DNA taken from cultured CD4+ T cells relied on the Oncomine TCR Beta short-read assay. Each CDR3 protein is one row after TCRdb ran MiXCR on the PCR reads. The sample contains about 15,000 distinct CDR3 sequences, around 50% of which appear only once. Sequenced here: cultured CD4+ T cells from blood, sampled after SARS-CoV-2 vaccination. These receptor sequences come from a human donor with COVID-19.

This clonotype was detected only once. The genes are TRBV2 and TRBJ2-6; no clear D gene. The CDR3 has 14 amino acids. V was cut by 6 bases and J by 3 bases, with 9 bases left in between. Germline CDR1 is SNHLY and CDR2 is FYNNEI. CDR3 DNA sequence: TGTGCCAGCAGCCCCCCTCGTGGGGCCAACGTCCTGACTTTC. As protein: CASSPPRGANVLTF.

The chain has TRBV20-1 and TRBJ1-2; D gene ambiguous. The germline V and J ends were trimmed by 2 bases and 0 bases, with 13 bases remaining between them. CDR1 DFQATT and CDR2 SNEGSKA come from the germline V gene (reference sequence). CDR3 length: 15 residues. The CDR3 sequence is CSARPDPRANYGYTF. The CDR3 DNA sequence: TGCAGTGCTAGACCGGACCCGAGAGCTAACTATGGCTACACCTTC.

This clonotype was seen a handful of times. The chain carries TRBV12-3 or TRBV12-4 and TRBJ1-5, with 7 positions matching TRBD1. CDR3 length: 15 amino acids. V shed 6 bases, J shed 3 bases, and the junction held 8 bases outside the gene matches. The CDR3: CASRLTGLLNQPQHF. The CDR3 DNA follows: TGTGCCAGCAGATTGACAGGGTTACTCAATCAGCCCCAGCATTTT.